These 17 T cell receptor beta chains came from one sample sequenced in a study of shared clonotypes between healthy human individuals. Positive CCR7 selection of CD45RO-negative cells yielded the naive CD8 cells, and terminally differentiated effector memory CD45RA+ cells were excluded. Assay used: immunoSEQ multiplex PCR; TCRdb lists only in-frame clones, some missing. The sample has about 700,000 clones, 92% seen once. The sample taken for sequencing was naive CD8+ T cells sorted from blood. Receptors originate from a man younger than 45 in good health.

Note on this clone: This specimen includes other DNA sequences encoding the same CDR3. CDR3 DNA: TGCAGCGTTGTACCGGGGAACACTGAAGCTTTCTTT. Protein: CSVVPGNTEAFF. The genes are TRBV29-1 and TRBJ1-1; D gene unclear. This CDR3 is built from 12 residues. V was trimmed by 4 bases and J by 1 base, leaving 7 bases between them. Germline CDR1 reads SQVTM; CDR2 reads ANQGSEA.

This chain joins TRBV11-2 and TRBJ2-1; 12 positions agree with TRBD2. With V trimmed by 4 bases and J by 8 bases, 9 bases remained unmatched. In germline, CDR1 is SGHAT, CDR2 FQNNGV. The CDR3 sequence is 16 residues long. CDR3 amino acids: CASSSHLAGGYDEQFF. In nucleotides, the CDR3 is TGTGCCAGCAGCTCCCACCTAGCGGGAGGGTACGATGAGCAGTTCTTC.

This clone has ten or more counts. The J gene is TRBJ2-7, the V gene TRBV9, with 8 bases identical to TRBD2. The germline CDR1 and CDR2 sequences are SGDLS and YYNGEE. J lost 5 bases, V lost 6 bases, and 10 bases had no gene match. There are 14 residues in the CDR3. CDR3 bases: TGTGCCAGCACCCCGGGGGGGACCAATGACGAGCAGTACTTC. This sequence encodes CASTPGGTNDEQYF. Using reference TRBV9 and TRBJ2-7 for the parts outside the CDR3, the full variable domain is DSGVTQTPKHLITATGQRVTLRCSPRSGDLSVYWYQQSLDQGLQFLIQYYNGEERAKGNILERFSAQQFPDLHSELNLSSLELGDSALYFCASTPGGTNDEQYFGPGTRLTVT.

The gene calls are TRBV19 and TRBJ2-3; TRBD2 might be the D (6 bases). Trimming took off 9 bases at V and 2 bases at J, with 15 bases between the two ends. Looked up from germline, CDR1 is LNHDA and CDR2 is SQIVND (reference sequence). CDR3 size: 14 residues. In nucleotides, the CDR3 is TGTGCCAGCAGTGCGGGGAGTTTCACAGATACGCAGTATTTT. Translated: CASSAGSFTDTQYF.

The V call is TRBV15, the J call TRBJ2-1; 7 nucleotides line up with TRBD2. V trimming: 4 bases; J trimming: 9 bases; junction bases outside the gene matches: 12. The CDR3 is 15 residues long. Germline V CDR1 and CDR2: LNHNV, YYDKDF (reference sequence). The CDR3 sequence: CATSTPRGPGGEQFF. CDR3 DNA: TGTGCCACCAGCACGCCCCGCGGCCCGGGGGGTGAGCAGTTCTTC.

V and J are TRBV6-4 and TRBJ2-1; D could derive from TRBD1 or TRBD2 (6 bases each). Germline values: CDR1 MRHNA, CDR2 SNTAGT. Trimming cost V 6 bases and J 4 bases, with 28 bases left between them. This CDR3 spans 19 amino acids. DNA for the CDR3: TGTGCCAGCAGCCGGACGGGGGCAGGGCCCAGTGGGGTTTACAATGAGCAGTTCTTC. Protein product: CASSRTGAGPSGVYNEQFF.

This chain joins TRBV6-5 and TRBJ2-2, with D unclear. This CDR3 has 15 residues. Germline V CDR1 and CDR2: MNHEY, SVGAGI. With 5 bases removed from V and 6 bases from J, the gap between germline ends came to 16 bases. The chain's CDR3 is CASSPTVPESGELFF. CDR3 DNA sequence: TGTGCCAGCAGTCCGACCGTTCCGGAGTCCGGGGAGCTGTTTTTT.

V gene TRBV6-6 combines with J gene TRBJ2-2; a weak D match, TRBD2 (7 bases). From germline, CDR1 is MNHNY and CDR2 SVGAGI (reference sequence). The CDR3 runs to 15 residues. V lost 2 bases, J lost 3 bases, and 10 bases lay in between. CDR3 loop: CASSYRGGDTGELFF. The CDR3, as DNA: TGTGCCAGCAGTTACCGAGGGGGGGACACCGGGGAGCTGTTTTTT.

The chain recombines TRBV7-2 with TRBJ1-5, with 7 bases fitting TRBD1. With 3 bases clipped from V and 0 bases from J, the junction kept 5 bases outside the gene matches. Germline CDR1 SGHTA, CDR2 FQGNSA. The CDR3 has 16 amino acids. The CDR3 loop reads CASSLGTVYSNQPQHF. DNA of the CDR3: TGTGCCAGCAGCTTGGGGACAGTGTATAGCAATCAGCCCCAGCATTTT.

V is TRBV5-6 and J is TRBJ1-4, with no clear D. Germline V gives CDR1 SGHDT, CDR2 YYEEEE. CDR3 length equals 14 residues. Trimming cost V 3 bases and J 7 bases, with 13 bases left between them. CDR3: CASSWFSGGEKLFF. CDR3 DNA sequence: TGTGCCAGCAGCTGGTTCTCGGGTGGTGAAAAACTGTTTTTT.

On this clone: Other DNA sequences in the sample encode the same CDR3. V usage is TRBV28 and J usage is TRBJ2-7; D is unresolved. V was pared by 3 bases and J by 2 bases, with 11 bases between. CDR3 length: 14 amino acids. Germline CDR1 and CDR2: MDHEN and SYDVKM. The CDR3 spells CASSFRGPTYEQYF. CDR3 in DNA: TGTGCCAGCAGTTTTCGCGGACCGACCTACGAGCAGTACTTC.

This clone came up once. The chain employs TRBV7-9 and TRBJ1-5; D perhaps matches TRBD1 (5 bases). The V gene lost 1 base and the J gene lost 6 bases, with 16 bases spanning the gap. Per the germline V gene, CDR1 is SEHNR and CDR2 is FQNEAQ (reference sequence). This CDR3 has 16 amino acids. CDR3 bases: TGTGCCAGCAGCTTAGTGGTTCAGGGTCGGAGTCAGCCCCAGCATTTT. It codes for CASSLVVQGRSQPQHF.

The chain links TRBV7-9 to TRBJ1-3, with D possibly being TRBD1 (6 bases). CDR1 SEHNR and CDR2 FQNEAQ come from the germline V gene (reference sequence). Trimming pared 4 bases from V and 4 bases from J, leaving 8 bases between. This CDR3 has 13 amino acids. CDR3 amino acids: CASSSGAGNTIYF. CDR3 DNA sequence: TGTGCCAGCAGCTCAGGGGCCGGAAACACCATATATTTT.

The V call is TRBV7-9, the J call TRBJ1-1, with D possibly TRBD1 on 5 matching bases. This CDR3 is 16 amino acids long. V was pared by 2 bases and J by 4 bases, with 17 bases between. Germline V gene data show CDR1 as SEHNR and CDR2 as FQNEAQ (reference sequence). CDR3 coding DNA: TGTGCCAGCAGCTTACGGGGACGGGAGGCCGGCACTGAAGCTTTCTTT. It specifies CASSLRGREAGTEAFF.

The chain couples TRBV11-2 to TRBJ2-1; the match to TRBD2 covers 12 bases. CDR3 length equals 17 residues. Germline-derived CDR1 and CDR2 are SGHAT and FQNNGV. Losses at the gene ends were 0 bases for V and 9 bases for J; bases not matched to a gene: 9. The CDR3 sequence is CASSLDLGGLAGSEQFF. Written as DNA, the CDR3 is TGTGCCAGCAGCTTAGATTTGGGCGGACTAGCGGGATCTGAGCAGTTCTTC.

The chain uses TRBV27 and TRBJ2-7, with D perhaps TRBD1 (5 bases). The CDR3 totals 14 residues. Germline V gene sequence: CDR1 MNHEY, CDR2 SMNVEV (reference sequence). V was pared by 5 bases and J by 5 bases, with 16 bases between. Written as DNA, the CDR3 is TGTGCCAGCAGTATAGGGGTACCAACAGACGAGCAGTACTTC. This encodes CASSIGVPTDEQYF.

The chain combines TRBV11-2 with TRBJ2-2, with D uncertain. The CDR3 sequence is 16 residues long. Per germline, CDR1 SGHAT and CDR2 FQNNGV. V shed 0 bases and J shed 7 bases, with 15 bases lying between them. CDR3 nucleotide sequence: TGTGCCAGCAGCTTAGAAGTAAGAGTTCTAGGCGGGGAGCTGTTTTTT. Translating it yields CASSLEVRVLGGELFF.